What follows is one T cell receptor (beta chain) and its context. Its antigen remains unidentified. CD4+ T cells specific for antigen were expanded with viral peptide pools by the ViraFEST assay before sequencing. Isolating CD4+ T cells followed about 11 days of culture. From March to December 2020, the person had a SARS-CoV-2 infection that was confirmed by PCR. PBMC were cultured at roughly 2 million per well with around 9.2 IU/ml IL-2 and roughly 10 ug/ml peptides. Days 3 and 7 saw half the medium replaced with IL-2 medium. These data originate in a study of vaccination effects on CD4 cells after COVID-19. The overall study: All study participants received two doses of BNT162b2 or mRNA-1273 vaccine.

Assay: immunoSEQ multiplex PCR; the TCRdb copy retains only in-frame clones and omits some. The repertoire includes tens of thousands of clones, 55% to 75% of them detected once, and 17% sits in the top ten. Findings and caveats of the study: Both infection-induced and vaccine-induced clones contracted markedly at late post-vaccination timepoints.

This clonotype originated in a human donor who had a prior SARS-CoV-2 infection. The sequencing used CD4+ T cells from PBMCs cultured with HCoV-NL63 spike peptides, collected before COVID-19 vaccination.

CDR3 sequence: CASSLTPGLAGGSNTGELFF. In nucleotides, the CDR3 is TGTGCCAGCAGCCTAACGCCCGGACTAGCGGGGGGGTCCAACACCGGGGAGCTGTTTTTT. The V and J genes are TRBV5-5 and TRBJ2-2; 15 nucleotides match TRBD2. The CDR3 totals 20 residues. CDR1 is SGHKS, CDR2 YYEKEE, per germline (reference sequence). The V gene end was trimmed by 4 bases and the J gene end by 2 bases; junction bases not matched to a gene: 12.